The present T cell receptor (beta chain) was sequenced within a study of response to subunit inactivated influenza vaccine. CDR1 SQVTM and CDR2 ANQGSEA come from the germline V gene. Trimming cost V 1 base and J 2 bases; bases outside gene matches: 2. The CDR3 contains 15 residues. TCRdb ran MiXCR on the RT-PCR reads and lists one entry per CDR3 protein. The table includes 550,000 to 800,000 distinct CDR3 sequences, 15% to 19% detected once. Regarding the study as a whole: Each seasonal influenza vaccination recruits few new T cells, the authors suggested.

As concerns this clonotype: What it recognizes is unknown.

This TCR was recovered from a man aged 50 or older who received an inactivated influenza vaccine. This rearrangement joins TRBV29-1 to TRBJ2-1; TRBD1 matches 10 bases. Sequences were derived from PBMCs from blood, sampled about 11 days after vaccination. The CDR3 bases are TGCAGCGTTGAAGGCGGGACAGGGGCCTACAATGAGCAGTTCTTC. Protein product: CSVEGGTGAYNEQFF.